The entry below gives a single TCR beta chain sequence along with its context. The sample comes from a study of blood T cell repertoires in COVID-19. The assay was immunoSEQ multiplex PCR, and TCRdb's table has in-frame clones only and misses some. The sample lists over 150,000 clones, about 81% seen once, with more than 5.5% in the top ten. Germline V gene lookup returns CDR1 SGHAT and CDR2 FQNNGV. Trimming took off 4 bases at V and 2 bases at J, with 21 bases between the two ends. CDR3 length: 17 residues. The receptor comes from a man in his fifties who had recovered from COVID-19. The chain employs TRBV11-2 and TRBJ2-7, with a possible D match to TRBD1 (6 bases). The sequencing input was PBMCs or T cells enriched from blood (not recorded which). The CDR3 protein is CASSSLRAGKGAYEQYF. The CDR3 DNA follows: TGTGCCAGCAGCTCGCTAAGGGCAGGGAAGGGGGCCTACGAGCAGTACTTC.